One sample yielded the 27 T cell receptor beta chains listed below, sequenced in a study of vaccination effects on CD4 cells after COVID-19. Sequencing followed a ViraFEST assay step that expanded antigen-specific CD4+ T cells with viral peptide pools. Isolation of CD4+ T cells took place after approximately 10 days of culture. Each person got two doses of an mRNA SARS-CoV-2 vaccine, BNT162b2 or mRNA-1273. The protocol was immunoSEQ multiplex PCR, while the TCRdb copy is restricted to in-frame clones and leaves out a portion. The repertoire holds 9,500 to 15,000 clones, with approximately 71% as singletons. Which antigens these TCRs recognize remains unknown. Specimen: CD4+ T cells from PBMCs cultured with SARS-CoV-2 spike peptides, collected after COVID-19 vaccination. The receptors here all came from a human donor who received a COVID-19 vaccine.

The chain combines TRBV28 with TRBJ1-5, with TRBD1 identical over 8 bases. Trimming took 0 bases from V and 6 from J; bases not matched to a gene: 7. The CDR3 covers 16 residues. Germline V gene lookup returns CDR1 MDHEN and CDR2 SYDVKM. The CDR3 bases are TGTGCCAGCAGTTTATGGGCGGACAGGGCCGCTCAGCCCCAGCATTTT. This codes for CASSLWADRAAQPQHF.

This clone was found a few times. The CDR3 DNA reads TGTGCCAGCCGCGGGGCTTCCACTGAAGCTTTCTTT. Its protein product is CASRGASTEAFF. The V call is TRBV19, the J call TRBJ1-1; D is possibly TRBD1 (5 bases). Trimming shortened V by 9 bases and J by 4 bases, and 12 bases separated the two germline ends. The CDR3 loop spans 12 amino acids. CDR1 is LNHDA, CDR2 SQIVND, per germline (reference sequence).

This chain links TRBV3-1 (or the pseudogene TRBV3-2) with TRBJ1-1, with 7 nucleotides matching TRBD1. V dropped 4 bases and J dropped 6; count of bases not matched to a gene: 5. This CDR3 has 13 residues. Germline V CDR1 and CDR2: LGHDT, YNNKEL (reference sequence). CDR3 residues: CASSPGTAPEAFF. The CDR3 DNA reads as TGTGCCAGCAGCCCGGGGACAGCGCCTGAAGCTTTCTTT.

The V and J genes are TRBV2 and TRBJ1-2; a possible D gene is TRBD1 (5 bases). The germline V gene has CDR1 SNHLY and CDR2 FYNNEI. V was pared by 5 bases and J by 4 bases, with 11 bases between. The CDR3 spans 13 residues. For the CDR3, the DNA is TGTGCCAGCAGTAGAGACAGCACCTATGGCTACACCTTC. This encodes CASSRDSTYGYTF.

The CDR3 DNA is TGTGCCAGCAGCCAAGATCGGGCCTTCTACGACCGGGCGGCCCAGTACTTC. Translated: CASSQDRAFYDRAAQYF. The chain joins TRBV3-1 (or the pseudogene TRBV3-2) to TRBJ2-5; D is unclear. Germline values: CDR1 LGHDT, CDR2 YNNKEL (reference sequence). The CDR3 extends over 17 amino acids. The V and J ends lost 0 bases and 9 bases respectively, with 23 bases between them.

The chain has TRBV19 and TRBJ2-3, with 12 bases fitting TRBD2. Germline CDR1 and CDR2: LNHDA and SQIVND (reference sequence). There are 18 residues in the CDR3. V was pared by 5 bases and J by 3 bases, with 12 bases of the junction left unmatched. Written as DNA, the CDR3 is TGTGCCAGTAGTTGGTCGGGAGGTGGACTAGCGGGGACAGATACGCAGTATTTT. Residues: CASSWSGGGLAGTDTQYF.

The chain uses TRBV7-6 and TRBJ2-1; weak D call: TRBD1 (6 bases). The germline V gene has CDR1 SGHVS and CDR2 FNYEAQ. CDR3 length: 17 residues. V gave up 3 bases and J gave up 1 base, with 16 bases separating them. The CDR3 DNA is TGTGCCAGCAGCTTGGGAACCAGACAGGATTCCTACAATGAGCAGTTCTTC. This gives the protein CASSLGTRQDSYNEQFF.

This rearrangement joins TRBV6-4 to TRBJ2-5; no clear D. The CDR3 covers 13 residues. Germline loops: CDR1 MRHNA, CDR2 SNTAGT. Trimming took off 4 bases at V and 5 bases at J, with 11 bases between the two ends. The CDR3 protein is CASSVLPGETQYF. The CDR3 nucleotides read TGTGCCAGCAGTGTCCTCCCTGGGGAGACCCAGTACTTC.

This clone has just one count. The chain carries TRBV18 and TRBJ2-7, with D uncertain. V was shortened by 2 bases and J by 4 bases, with 9 bases between the two germline ends. Germline V lookup: CDR1 KGHSH, CDR2 LQKENI. CDR3 size: 13 residues. This CDR3 is CASSPGSEYEQYF. DNA of the CDR3: TGTGCCAGCTCACCAGGGTCTGAATACGAGCAGTACTTC. The full variable domain, completed using reference TRBV18 and TRBJ2-7, is NAGVMQNPRHLVRRRGQEARLRCSPMKGHSHVYWYRQLPEEGLKFMVYLQKENIIDESGMPKERFSAEFPKEGPSILRIQQVVRGDSAAYFCASSPGSEYEQYFGPGTRLTVT.

The chain employs TRBV7-9 and TRBJ2-1; tentative D call: TRBD1 (6 bases). Deletions cut 5 bases from V and 0 bases from J, with 14 bases between. The CDR3 consists of 16 residues. Germline-derived CDR1 and CDR2 are SEHNR and FQNEAQ (reference sequence). CDR3 in amino acids: CASSTETGISYNEQFF. The CDR3 DNA sequence: TGTGCCAGCAGCACCGAAACAGGGATCTCCTACAATGAGCAGTTCTTC.

A few counts support this clone. The rearrangement joins TRBV7-2 to TRBJ1-1, with TRBD1 identical over 8 bases. CDR1 is SGHTA, CDR2 FQGNSA, per germline. CDR3 length: 13 amino acids. The ends lost 6 bases at V and 10 bases at J; junction bases unmatched: 10. The CDR3 nucleotides are TGTGCCAGCAGGCCCCAGGGGGCGGGCGGAGCTTTCTTT. It translates to CASRPQGAGGAFF.

V and J are TRBV14 and TRBJ2-2, with D unclear. V was cut by 0 bases and J by 7 bases, with 6 bases left in between. Germline V gives CDR1 SGHDN, CDR2 FVKESK. The CDR3 runs to 13 residues. CDR3: CASSQDFVGELFF. The CDR3 region has the DNA TGTGCCAGCAGCCAAGATTTTGTCGGGGAGCTGTTTTTT.

Only a few counts were recorded for this clone. This chain joins TRBV5-4 and TRBJ1-6; D is unclear. The CDR3 contains 15 residues. Germline CDR1 and CDR2: SGHNT and YYREEE (reference sequence). V was shortened by 2 bases and J by 7 bases, with 13 bases between the two germline ends. CDR3 amino acids: CASSFQAAPNSPLHF. CDR3 bases: TGTGCCAGCAGCTTTCAGGCGGCTCCAAATTCACCCCTCCACTTT.

By share of the sample, this clone is medium-sized. The V and J genes are TRBV6-5 and TRBJ2-1; TRBD2 matches at 8 bases. The V and J ends lost 2 bases and 3 bases, in that order; junction bases with no gene match: 6. The CDR3 runs 16 residues. The V gene's germline CDR1 is MNHEY and CDR2 SVGAGI. CDR3 sequence (DNA): TGTGCCAGCAGTTACACCACCAGCGGGGGCTACAATGAGCAGTTCTTC. Translating gives CASSYTTSGGYNEQFF.

This chain uses TRBV7-9 with TRBJ1-2, with 9 positions matching TRBD1. V shed 0 bases, J shed 6 bases, and the junction held 2 bases outside the gene matches. The germline V gene encodes CDR1 SEHNR and CDR2 FQNEAQ (reference sequence). This CDR3 spans 14 amino acids. In DNA form, the CDR3 reads TGTGCCAGCAGCTTAGCGACAGGGGGAAATGGCTACACCTTC. Protein product: CASSLATGGNGYTF.

This clone appeared once. V and J are TRBV30 and TRBJ1-3; D might be TRBD1 (5 bases). Germline V gene data show CDR1 as GTSNPN and CDR2 as SVGIG (reference sequence). V was cut by 4 bases and J by 9 bases, with 10 bases left in between. There are 11 residues in the CDR3. The CDR3 bases are TGTGCCTGGACAGGGAGGAGCACCATATATTTT. It codes for CAWTGRSTIYF.

The chain has TRBV28 and TRBJ2-1; 8 nucleotides match TRBD2. J was trimmed by 9 bases and V by 2 bases; bases with no gene match: 9. Germline assignment: CDR1 MDHEN and CDR2 SYDVKM. The CDR3 consists of 15 residues. CDR3 region: CASSLSGGPSGEQFF. The CDR3 DNA reads TGTGCCAGCAGTTTAAGCGGGGGCCCTTCGGGTGAGCAGTTCTTC. Combining the CDR3 with reference TRBV28 and TRBJ2-1 gives the whole variable domain DVKVTQSSRYLVKRTGEKVFLECVQDMDHENMFWYRQDPGLGLRLIYFSYDVKMKEKGDIPEGYSVSREKKERFSLILESASTNQTSMYLCASSLSGGPSGEQFFGPGTRLTVL.

The chain is built from TRBV6-6 and TRBJ2-3; no reliable D call. With 6 bases removed from V and 4 bases from J, the gap between germline ends came to 14 bases. The CDR3 is made up of 14 amino acids. The germline V gene encodes CDR1 MNHNY and CDR2 SVGAGI (reference sequence). The CDR3 protein is CASRGDLVADTQYF. For the CDR3, the DNA is TGTGCCAGCAGGGGCGACCTTGTAGCAGATACGCAGTATTTT.

The chain uses TRBV27 and TRBJ2-5, with TRBD2 matching over 8 bases. CDR1 is MNHEY, CDR2 SMNVEV, per germline (reference sequence). The V segment lost 11 bases and the J segment 4 bases; nucleotides outside the gene matches: 9. There are 13 residues in the CDR3. The CDR3, as DNA: TGTGCCGCCAAACCTAGCGGGCGAGAGACCCAGTACTTC. Translated, it gives CAAKPSGRETQYF.

The chain links TRBV19 to TRBJ1-1, with D unresolved. The CDR3 covers 16 residues. V was clipped by 6 bases and J by 0 bases, with 17 bases between them. CDR1 and CDR2 from the germline V gene are LNHDA and SQIVND (reference sequence). The CDR3 region is CASSPGRILLNTEAFF. The CDR3 nucleotides read TGTGCCAGTAGCCCAGGACGGATTCTACTGAACACTGAAGCTTTCTTT. The whole variable domain, filled in from reference TRBV19 and TRBJ1-1, reads DGGITQSPKYLFRKEGQNVTLSCEQNLNHDAMYWYRQDPGQGLRLIYYSQIVNDFQKGDIAEGYSVSREKKESFPLTVTSAQKNPTAFYLCASSPGRILLNTEAFFGQGTRLTVV.

In this sample, this clone turned up a few times. The J gene is TRBJ1-1, the V gene TRBV18; D is undetermined. This CDR3 contains 14 residues. Germline V gene data show CDR1 as KGHSH and CDR2 as LQKENI. V lost 2 bases and J 1 base, leaving 8 bases between the germline ends. The CDR3 protein is CASSPAAGNTEAFF. DNA for the CDR3: TGTGCCAGCTCACCAGCGGCAGGGAACACTGAAGCTTTCTTT.

The chain joins TRBV4-3 to TRBJ1-2; D unclear. Germline CDR1 is LGHNA and CDR2 is YSLEER. The CDR3 totals 12 residues. Deletions cut 1 base from V and 7 bases from J, with 7 bases between. CDR3 loop: CASSQGFAGYTF. The CDR3 nucleotides are TGCGCCAGCAGCCAAGGATTTGCTGGCTACACCTTC.

This clone was seen a handful of times. The chain employs TRBV7-9 and TRBJ1-2; D call uncertain. Looked up from germline, CDR1 is SEHNR and CDR2 is FQNEAQ (reference sequence). Trimming stripped 0 bases from V and 10 bases from J, with 12 bases between. The CDR3 extends over 13 amino acids. CDR3 residues: CASSLARLRNYTF. The CDR3 coding sequence is TGTGCCAGCAGCTTAGCTCGTCTCAGAAACTACACCTTC.

The chain recombines TRBV2 with TRBJ2-1; a weak D match, TRBD1 (5 bases). Germline CDR1 is SNHLY and CDR2 is FYNNEI. Trimming stripped 7 bases from V and 3 bases from J, with 19 bases between. CDR3 size: 16 residues. The CDR3 here is CASTPPRAGFYNEQFF. Written as DNA, the CDR3 is TGTGCCAGCACCCCCCCCCGTGCAGGGTTCTACAATGAGCAGTTCTTC.

V gene TRBV5-8 combines with J gene TRBJ1-5; weak D call: TRBD1 (5 bases). CDR3 length: 15 residues. Per germline, CDR1 SGHTS and CDR2 YDEGEE. V dropped 0 bases and J dropped 4 bases, with 11 bases sitting between them. The CDR3 here is CASSLAGLSNQPQHF. DNA of the CDR3: TGTGCCAGCAGCTTGGCAGGGCTGTCTAATCAGCCCCAGCATTTT.

The V gene is TRBV6-1, the J gene TRBJ2-1, with TRBD2 as a possible D gene (6 bases). CDR1 and CDR2 (germline): MNHNS, SASEGT. Trimming stripped 2 bases from V and 3 bases from J, with 14 bases between. There are 16 residues in the CDR3. The CDR3 region has the DNA TGTGCCAGCAGTGAACTTAGCGGCCACCGCTACAATGAGCAGTTCTTC. Its translation is CASSELSGHRYNEQFF.

The chain carries TRBV12-3 or TRBV12-4 and TRBJ2-7; unclear D gene. The CDR3 has 13 residues. V shed 3 bases and J shed 3 bases, with 9 bases lying between them. The CDR3 loop is CASSFKGYYEQYF. CDR3 sequence (DNA): TGTGCCAGCAGTTTTAAGGGTTACTACGAGCAGTACTTC.